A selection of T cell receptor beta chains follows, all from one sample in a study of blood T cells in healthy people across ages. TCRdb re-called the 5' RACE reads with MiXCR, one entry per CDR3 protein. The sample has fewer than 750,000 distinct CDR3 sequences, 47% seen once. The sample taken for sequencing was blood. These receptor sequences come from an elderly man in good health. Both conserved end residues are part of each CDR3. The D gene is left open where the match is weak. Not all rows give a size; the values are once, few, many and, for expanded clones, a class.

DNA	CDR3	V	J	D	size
TGCAGCGTGGAACTAGCGGGAGACGGGACCCAGTACTTC	CSVELAGDGTQYF	TRBV29-1	TRBJ2-5	TRBD2	few
TGTGCCAGCAGTGTTACAAGGCCCCTCTACGAGCAGTACTTC	CASSVTRPLYEQYF	TRBV12-3/TRBV12-4	TRBJ2-7	-	once
TGCGCCAGCAGCCAAGATTTCCTGGCAGGGCTAGCCAAAAACATTCAGTACTTC	CASSQDFLAGLAKNIQYF	TRBV4-3	TRBJ2-4	-	-
TGTGCCAGCAGTGACGGGACTAGCGGCACAGATACGCAGTATTTT	CASSDGTSGTDTQYF	TRBV6-4	TRBJ2-3	TRBD2	-
TGTGCCAGCAGCCTGCAGGGTAGGGCGGAGACCCAGTACTTC	CASSLQGRAETQYF	TRBV28	TRBJ2-5	-	-
TGTGCCAGCAGTTACCTGTTTGGACAGGGGAGGGACGAGCAGTACTTC	CASSYLFGQGRDEQYF	TRBV6-2/TRBV6-3	TRBJ2-7	TRBD1	few
TGTGCCGGCAGTGAGTCCCCACAGATCACAGATACGCAGTATTTT	CAGSESPQITDTQYF	TRBV2	TRBJ2-3	-	-
TGTGCCAGCAGCTCGACCGGGACAGGGTCTAGCGAGCAGTACTTC	CASSSTGTGSSEQYF	TRBV5-5	TRBJ2-7	TRBD1	-
TGCGCCAGCAGCCCGGTTTGGCGAGAAGGGCAAGAGACCCAGTACTTC	CASSPVWREGQETQYF	TRBV5-1	TRBJ2-5	-	-
TGTGCCAGCAGGGCGGGACTCACGAACACTGAAGCTTTCTTT	CASRAGLTNTEAFF	TRBV2	TRBJ1-1	-	few
TGTGCCAGCAGCGACTGGACTAGCGGGTTTCTGTTCTTC	CASSDWTSGFLFF	TRBV7-2	TRBJ2-1	TRBD2	-
TGCGCCAGCAGGGCCGGGACTCAGAACACCGGGGAGCTGTTTTTT	CASRAGTQNTGELFF	TRBV4-1	TRBJ2-2	-	-
TGTGCCAGCAGCCTGAGGACCGTCCTGACTTTC	CASSLRTVLTF	TRBV7-2	TRBJ2-6	-	-
TGCAGTGCCCAGGGCTACGAGCAGTACTTC	CSAQGYEQYF	TRBV20-1	TRBJ2-7	-	few
TGTGCCAGCCGGTTCGGGGACGGAAGCTCCTACGAGCAGTACTTC	CASRFGDGSSYEQYF	TRBV28	TRBJ2-7	-	-
TGTGCCAGCAGTTTAGTTACGTCCTGGAACACTGAAGCTTTCTTT	CASSLVTSWNTEAFF	TRBV12-3/TRBV12-4	TRBJ1-1	-	-
TGCGCCAGCAGCCAACCCTCAGGCCGGGACAGCGCTAACTATGGCTACACCTTC	CASSQPSGRDSANYGYTF	TRBV4-1	TRBJ1-2	TRBD1	-
TGTGCCAGCAGCTCCTACAGGGCCTCTGGGGCCAACGTCCTGACTTTC	CASSSYRASGANVLTF	TRBV13	TRBJ2-6	-	-
TGTGCCAGCAGTGTGGGGCGGACAGGAGGCGATTACACCTTC	CASSVGRTGGDYTF	TRBV12-3/TRBV12-4	TRBJ1-2	TRBD1	once
TGCAGCTGTGAACGGCGAACCGGGGAAAAACTGTTTTTT	CSCERRTGEKLFF	TRBV20-1	TRBJ1-4	-	-
TGCAGTGCTAGAGGCTTGGGGGAGGCTTTCTTT	CSARGLGEAFF	TRBV20-1	TRBJ1-1	-	-
TGCAGCGCCGGGGGGAGCTCCTACAATGAGCAGTTCTTC	CSAGGSSYNEQFF	TRBV29-1	TRBJ2-1	TRBD2	-
TGTGCCAGCAGCTTAGGGGCAGAAGGCTACACCTTC	CASSLGAEGYTF	TRBV7-2	TRBJ1-2	-	-
TGTGCCAGCAGCCAATTCGCTTACGAGCAGTACTTC	CASSQFAYEQYF	TRBV3-1	TRBJ2-7	-	-
TGCGCCAGCAGCTTAGATGGGACAGGGCGGCCCCTTGGCTATGGCTACACCTTC	CASSLDGTGRPLGYGYTF	TRBV5-1	TRBJ1-2	TRBD1	-
TGTGCCAGCAGCTTTCAACCGGCTGGGTCCACAGATACGCAGTATTTT	CASSFQPAGSTDTQYF	TRBV11-1	TRBJ2-3	-	-
TGCAGTGCCAAGCCGGGAGCGGACACCGGGGAGCTGTTTTTT	CSAKPGADTGELFF	TRBV20-1	TRBJ2-2	-	-
TGTGCCAGCAGCCAAGCGGCTAGCGGGGTCCATGAGCAGTACTTC	CASSQAASGVHEQYF	TRBV3-1	TRBJ2-7	TRBD2	-
TGCAGTGCTAGAGACGGCAGGGGGCATTTCTATGGCTACACCTTC	CSARDGRGHFYGYTF	TRBV20-1	TRBJ1-2	TRBD1	few
TGTGCCAGCAGCTCCTCGACAGGGTTTGGTGAGCAGTTCTTC	CASSSSTGFGEQFF	TRBV14	TRBJ2-1	TRBD1	-
TGCAGTGCGACCTCCCCGGGACAGCCATACAATGAGCAGTTCTTC	CSATSPGQPYNEQFF	TRBV20-1	TRBJ2-1	TRBD1	-
TGCAGCGTTGTTTTCGGACAGGACTATGGCTACACCTTC	CSVVFGQDYGYTF	TRBV29-1	TRBJ1-2	TRBD1	-
TGTGCCAGCAGTTTATGGGACGGAGGGGCAGAGACCCGGTACTTC	CASSLWDGGAETRYF	TRBV27	TRBJ2-5	-	-
TGTGCCAGCAGTTACTCGATCGCCAGCTACGGGGAGACCCAGTACTTC	CASSYSIASYGETQYF	TRBV6-6	TRBJ2-5	-	many
TGTGCCACCATTTCTAAATCCGGACGAAGCTCCTACAATGAGCAGTTCTTC	CATISKSGRSSYNEQFF	TRBV28	TRBJ2-1	-	few